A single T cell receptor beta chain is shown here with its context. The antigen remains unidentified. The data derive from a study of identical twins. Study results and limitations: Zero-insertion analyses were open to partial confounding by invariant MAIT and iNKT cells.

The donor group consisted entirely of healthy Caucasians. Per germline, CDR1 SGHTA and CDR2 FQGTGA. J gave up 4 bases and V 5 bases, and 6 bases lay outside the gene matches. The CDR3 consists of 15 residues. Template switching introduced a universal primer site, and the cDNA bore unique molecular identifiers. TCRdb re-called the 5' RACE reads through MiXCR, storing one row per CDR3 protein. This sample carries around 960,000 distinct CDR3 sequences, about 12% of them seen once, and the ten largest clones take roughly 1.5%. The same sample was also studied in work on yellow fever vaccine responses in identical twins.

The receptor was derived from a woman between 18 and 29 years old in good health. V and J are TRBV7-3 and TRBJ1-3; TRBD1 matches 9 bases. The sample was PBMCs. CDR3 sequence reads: CASSPTGGPGNTIYF. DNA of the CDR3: TGTGCCAGCAGCCCCACAGGGGGCCCGGGAAACACCATATATTTT. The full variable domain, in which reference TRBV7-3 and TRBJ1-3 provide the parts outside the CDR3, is GAGVSQTPSNKVTEKGKYVELRCDPISGHTALYWYRQSLGQGPEFLIYFQGTGAADDSGLPNDRFFAVRPEGSVSTLKIQRTERGDSAVYLCASSPTGGPGNTIYFGEGSWLTVV.